These 2 T cell receptor beta chains originate from one sample sequenced in a study of blood T cell repertoires in COVID-19. Produced via immunoSEQ multiplex PCR; TCRdb's table is partial and in-frame only. The repertoire has 320,000 or so clones, about nine tenths of them found once; the top ten carry roughly 5%. Specimen: PBMCs or T cells enriched from blood (not recorded which). These receptors were obtained from a man aged 60 to 69 who had recovered from COVID-19.

This rearrangement joins TRBV28 to TRBJ2-2, with D possibly being TRBD2 (5 bases). The CDR3 extends over 12 amino acids. Germline V gene sequence: CDR1 MDHEN, CDR2 SYDVKM. Trimming left V 10 bases short and J 13 bases short, with 19 bases between. CDR3 nucleotide sequence: TGTGCCACCCTCATGGAGCACGGAGGGCTGTTTTTT. Translation: CATLMEHGGLFF.

This chain joins TRBV27 and TRBJ2-1; 8 bases are shared with TRBD2. The CDR3 runs to 15 residues. Trimming removed 4 bases from V and 5 bases from J; junction bases left unmatched: 7. Germline V gene sequence: CDR1 MNHEY, CDR2 SMNVEV (reference sequence). DNA for the CDR3: TGTGCCAGCAGTTACCGAGCGGGAGTCCACAATGAGCAGTTCTTC. Its protein product is CASSYRAGVHNEQFF.